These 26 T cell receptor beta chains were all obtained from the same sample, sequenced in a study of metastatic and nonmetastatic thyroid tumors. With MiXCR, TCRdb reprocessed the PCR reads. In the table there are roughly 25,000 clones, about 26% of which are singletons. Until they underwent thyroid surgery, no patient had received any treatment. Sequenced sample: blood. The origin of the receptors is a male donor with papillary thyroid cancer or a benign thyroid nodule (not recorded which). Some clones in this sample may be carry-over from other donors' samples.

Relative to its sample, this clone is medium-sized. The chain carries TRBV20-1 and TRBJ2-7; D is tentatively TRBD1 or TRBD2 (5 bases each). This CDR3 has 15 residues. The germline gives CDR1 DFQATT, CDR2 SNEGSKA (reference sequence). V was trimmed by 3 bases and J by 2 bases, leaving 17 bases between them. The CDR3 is CSARVPGRGPYEQYF. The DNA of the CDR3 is TGCAGTGCTAGGGTGCCGGGACGCGGTCCCTACGAGCAGTACTTC.

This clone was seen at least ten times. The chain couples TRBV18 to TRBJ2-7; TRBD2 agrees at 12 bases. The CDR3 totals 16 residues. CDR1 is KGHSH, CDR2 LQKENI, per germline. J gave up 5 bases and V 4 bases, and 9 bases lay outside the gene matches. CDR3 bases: TGTGCCAGCTCACTTTCTCCGACTAGCGGGAGACACGAGCAGTACTTC. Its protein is CASSLSPTSGRHEQYF.

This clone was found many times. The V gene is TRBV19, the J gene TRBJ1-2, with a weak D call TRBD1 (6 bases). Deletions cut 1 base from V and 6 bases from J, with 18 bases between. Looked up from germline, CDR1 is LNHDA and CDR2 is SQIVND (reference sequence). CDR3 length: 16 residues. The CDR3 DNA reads TGTGCCAGTAGTATAGTGTTGTCAACAGGGTTCGATGGCTACACCTTC. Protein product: CASSIVLSTGFDGYTF.

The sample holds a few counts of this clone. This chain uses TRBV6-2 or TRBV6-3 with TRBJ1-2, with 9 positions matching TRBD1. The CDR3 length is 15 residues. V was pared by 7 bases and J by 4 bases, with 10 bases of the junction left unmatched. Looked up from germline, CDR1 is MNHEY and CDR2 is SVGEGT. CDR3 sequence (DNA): TGTGCCAGCACCGAACAGGGGGCGGTAGGCTATGGCTACACCTTC. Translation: CASTEQGAVGYGYTF.

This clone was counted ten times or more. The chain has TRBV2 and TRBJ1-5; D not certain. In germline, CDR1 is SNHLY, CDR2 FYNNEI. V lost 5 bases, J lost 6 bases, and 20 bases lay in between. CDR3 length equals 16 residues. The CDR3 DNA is TGTGCCAGCAGTTCTGCTGGTGGAGGCGTCCGTCAGCCCCAGCATTTT. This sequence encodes CASSSAGGGVRQPQHF.

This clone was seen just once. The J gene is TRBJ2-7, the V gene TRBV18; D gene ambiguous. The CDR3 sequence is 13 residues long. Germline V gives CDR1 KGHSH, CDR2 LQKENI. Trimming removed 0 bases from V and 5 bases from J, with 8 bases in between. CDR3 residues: CASSPPSSNEQYF. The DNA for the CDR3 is TGTGCCAGCTCACCACCGTCAAGTAACGAGCAGTACTTC. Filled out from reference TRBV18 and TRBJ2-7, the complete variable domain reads NAGVMQNPRHLVRRRGQEARLRCSPMKGHSHVYWYRQLPEEGLKFMVYLQKENIIDESGMPKERFSAEFPKEGPSILRIQQVVRGDSAAYFCASSPPSSNEQYFGPGTRLTVT.

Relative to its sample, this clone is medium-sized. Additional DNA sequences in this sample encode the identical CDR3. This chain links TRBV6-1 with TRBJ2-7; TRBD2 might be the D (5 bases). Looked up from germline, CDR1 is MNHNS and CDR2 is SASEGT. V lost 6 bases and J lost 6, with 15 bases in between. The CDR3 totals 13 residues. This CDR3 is CASSPSGISEQYF. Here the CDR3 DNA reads TGTGCCAGCAGCCCGTCCGGGATATCCGAGCAGTACTTC.

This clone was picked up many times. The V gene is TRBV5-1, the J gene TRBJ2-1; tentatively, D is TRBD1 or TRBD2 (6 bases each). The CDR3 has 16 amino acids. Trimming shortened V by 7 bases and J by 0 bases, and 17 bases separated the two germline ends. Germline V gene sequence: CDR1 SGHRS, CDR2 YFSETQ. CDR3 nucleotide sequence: TGCGCCAGCCAGAGGGGGGTCTCCAGCTCCTACAATGAGCAGTTCTTC. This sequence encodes CASQRGVSSSYNEQFF.

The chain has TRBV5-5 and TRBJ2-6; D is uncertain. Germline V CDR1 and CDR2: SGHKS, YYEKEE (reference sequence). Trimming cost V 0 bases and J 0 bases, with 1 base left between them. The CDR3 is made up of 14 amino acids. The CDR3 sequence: CASSLDSGANVLTF. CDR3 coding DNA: TGTGCCAGCAGCTTGGACTCTGGGGCCAACGTCCTGACTTTC.

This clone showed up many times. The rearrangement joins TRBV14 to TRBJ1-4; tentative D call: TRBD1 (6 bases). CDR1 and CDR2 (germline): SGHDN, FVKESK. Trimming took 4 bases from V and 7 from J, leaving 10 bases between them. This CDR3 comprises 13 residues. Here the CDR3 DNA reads TGTGCCAGCAGCCTCAGACAGGCTGAAAAACTGTTTTTT. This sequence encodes CASSLRQAEKLFF.

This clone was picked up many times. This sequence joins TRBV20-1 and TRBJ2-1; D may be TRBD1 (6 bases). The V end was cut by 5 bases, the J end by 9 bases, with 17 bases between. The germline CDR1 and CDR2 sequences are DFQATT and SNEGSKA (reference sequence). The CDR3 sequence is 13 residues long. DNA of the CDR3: TGCAGTGCTCGTCTAGCAGCCAGGGGTGAGCAGTTCTTC. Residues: CSARLAARGEQFF.

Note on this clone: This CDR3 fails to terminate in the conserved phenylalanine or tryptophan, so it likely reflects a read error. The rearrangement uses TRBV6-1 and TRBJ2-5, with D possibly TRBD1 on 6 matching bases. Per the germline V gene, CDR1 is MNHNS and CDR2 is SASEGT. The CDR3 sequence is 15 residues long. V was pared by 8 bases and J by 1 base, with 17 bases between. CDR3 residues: CASSGGRTVQETQYC. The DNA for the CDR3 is TGTGCCAGCTCTGGGGGCAGGACAGTCCAAGAGACCCAGTACTGC.

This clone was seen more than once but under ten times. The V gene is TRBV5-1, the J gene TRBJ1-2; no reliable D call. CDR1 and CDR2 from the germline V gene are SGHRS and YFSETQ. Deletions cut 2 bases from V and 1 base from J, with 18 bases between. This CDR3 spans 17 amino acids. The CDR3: CASSFSADQSYNYGYTF. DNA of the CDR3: TGCGCCAGCAGCTTTTCGGCCGACCAATCCTATAACTATGGCTACACCTTC.

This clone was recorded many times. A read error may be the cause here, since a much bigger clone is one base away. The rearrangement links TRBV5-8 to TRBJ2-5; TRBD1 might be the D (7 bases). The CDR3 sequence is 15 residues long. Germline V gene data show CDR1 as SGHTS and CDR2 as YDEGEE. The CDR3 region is CASGLEGASRGTQYF. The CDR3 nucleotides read TGTGCCAGCGGCTTGGAGGGGGCCAGCCGGGGGACCCAGTACTTC.

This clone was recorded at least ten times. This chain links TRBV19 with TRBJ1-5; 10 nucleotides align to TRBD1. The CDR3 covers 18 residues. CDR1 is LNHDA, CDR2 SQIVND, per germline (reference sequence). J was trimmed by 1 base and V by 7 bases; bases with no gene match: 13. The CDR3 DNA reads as TGTGCCAGTAAGACAGGGGGCCTAGGGTATGGGAGCAATCAGCCCCAGCATTTT. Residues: CASKTGGLGYGSNQPQHF.

CDR3 nucleotides: TGTGCCAGCTGCGCCGGGACACGTACCTACGAGCAGTACTTC. Translated: CASCAGTRTYEQYF. This rearrangement joins TRBV6-1 to TRBJ2-7; D might be TRBD1 (6 bases). Germline lookup yields CDR1 MNHNS and CDR2 SASEGT. This CDR3 spans 14 amino acids. Trimming stripped 8 bases from V and 2 bases from J, with 16 bases between.

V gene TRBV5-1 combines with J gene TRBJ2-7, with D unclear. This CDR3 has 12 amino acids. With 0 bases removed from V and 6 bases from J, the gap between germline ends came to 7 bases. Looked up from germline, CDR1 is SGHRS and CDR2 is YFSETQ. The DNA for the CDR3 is TGCGCCAGCAGCTTGGCAGGATCCGAGCAGTACTTC. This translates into CASSLAGSEQYF. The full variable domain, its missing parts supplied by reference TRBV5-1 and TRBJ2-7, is KAGVTQTPRYLIKTRGQQVTLSCSPISGHRSVSWYQQTPGQGLQFLFEYFSETQRNKGNFPGRFSGRQFSNSRSEMNVSTLELGDSALYLCASSLAGSEQYFGPGTRLTVT.

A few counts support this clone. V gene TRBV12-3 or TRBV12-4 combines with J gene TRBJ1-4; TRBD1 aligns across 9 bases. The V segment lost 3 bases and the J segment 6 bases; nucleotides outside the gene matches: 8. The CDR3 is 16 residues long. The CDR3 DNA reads TGTGCCAGCAGTTTCCTTCCGGGACAGGGACATGAAAAACTGTTTTTT. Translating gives CASSFLPGQGHEKLFF.

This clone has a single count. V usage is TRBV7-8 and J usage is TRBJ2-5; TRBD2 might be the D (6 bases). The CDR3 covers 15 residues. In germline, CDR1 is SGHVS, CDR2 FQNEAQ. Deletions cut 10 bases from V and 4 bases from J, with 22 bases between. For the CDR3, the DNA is TGTGCCATTAGCCGCTCGGGCGGGGCTGGAGAGACCCAGTACTTC. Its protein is CAISRSGGAGETQYF. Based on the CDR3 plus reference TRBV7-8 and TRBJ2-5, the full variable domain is GAGVSQSPRYKVAKRGQDVALRCDPISGHVSLFWYQQALGQGPEFLTYFQNEAQLDKSGLPSDRFFAERPEGSVSTLKIQRTQQEDSAVYLCAISRSGGAGETQYFGPGTRLLVL.

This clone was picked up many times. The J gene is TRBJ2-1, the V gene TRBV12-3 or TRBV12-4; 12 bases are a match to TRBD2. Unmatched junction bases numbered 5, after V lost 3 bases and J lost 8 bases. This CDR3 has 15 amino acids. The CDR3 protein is CASSLRLAGVDEQFF. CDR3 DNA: TGTGCCAGCAGTTTGAGACTAGCGGGAGTCGATGAGCAGTTCTTC.

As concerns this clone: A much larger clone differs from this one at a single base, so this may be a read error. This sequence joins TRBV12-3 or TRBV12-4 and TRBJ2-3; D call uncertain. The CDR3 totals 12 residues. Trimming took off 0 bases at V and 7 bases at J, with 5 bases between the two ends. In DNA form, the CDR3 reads TGTGCCAGCAGTTTAGCAGGGTATACGCAGTATTTT. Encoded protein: CASSLAGYTQYF.

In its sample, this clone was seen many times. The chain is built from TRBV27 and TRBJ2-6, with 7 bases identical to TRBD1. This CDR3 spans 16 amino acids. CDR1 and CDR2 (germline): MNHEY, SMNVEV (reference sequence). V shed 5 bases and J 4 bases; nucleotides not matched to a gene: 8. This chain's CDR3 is CASSVYRGSGANVLTF. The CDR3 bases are TGTGCCAGCAGTGTATACAGGGGCTCCGGGGCCAACGTCCTGACTTTC.

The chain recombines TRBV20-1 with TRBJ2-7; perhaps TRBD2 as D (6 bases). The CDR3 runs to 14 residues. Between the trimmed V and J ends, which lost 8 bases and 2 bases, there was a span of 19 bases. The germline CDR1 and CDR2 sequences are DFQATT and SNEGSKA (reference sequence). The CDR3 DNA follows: TGCAGTATCCCTCGGAGGCGGGAACCCTACGAGCAGTACTTC. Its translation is CSIPRRREPYEQYF.

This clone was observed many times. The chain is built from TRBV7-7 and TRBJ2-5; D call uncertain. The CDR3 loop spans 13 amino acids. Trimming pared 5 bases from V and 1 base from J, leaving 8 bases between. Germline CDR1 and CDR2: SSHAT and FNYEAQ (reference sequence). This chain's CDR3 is CASSTDFQETQYF. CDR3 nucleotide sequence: TGTGCCAGCAGCACCGACTTCCAAGAGACCCAGTACTTC.

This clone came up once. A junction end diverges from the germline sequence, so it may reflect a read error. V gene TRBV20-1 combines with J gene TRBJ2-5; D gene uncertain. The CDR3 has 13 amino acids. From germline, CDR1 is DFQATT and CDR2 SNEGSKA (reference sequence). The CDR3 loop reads CIATPPEVETQYF. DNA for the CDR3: TGCATTGCTACCCCCCCAGAAGTAGAGACCCAGTACTTC.

The CDR3 bases are TGTGCCAGCAGCGCTGGGCGGGGTATCCCTAGCGCCAATGAGCAGTTCTTC. Translation gives CASSAGRGIPSANEQFF. The rearrangement uses TRBV28 and TRBJ2-1; TRBD2 is a possible D gene (6 bases). From germline, CDR1 is MDHEN and CDR2 SYDVKM. The CDR3 is 17 residues long. The V gene lost 6 bases and the J gene lost 6 bases, with 24 bases spanning the gap. Using reference TRBV28 and TRBJ2-1 for the parts outside the CDR3, the full variable domain is DVKVTQSSRYLVKRTGEKVFLECVQDMDHENMFWYRQDPGLGLRLIYFSYDVKMKEKGDIPEGYSVSREKKERFSLILESASTNQTSMYLCASSAGRGIPSANEQFFGPGTRLTVL.